This TCR beta chain was recorded in a study of blood T cell repertoires in COVID-19. The wider study: Specimens from acute and convalescent COVID-19 originated in the United States, Italy and Spain. T cells, B-cell-depleted T cells, or PBMCs supplied cDNA or gDNA.

CDR1 and CDR2 from the germline V gene are LNHNV and YYDKDF (reference sequence). J gave up 5 bases and V 1 base, and 7 bases lay outside the gene matches. CDR3 length: 16 amino acids. As processed by the authors: Nucleated cell counts were estimated from reference gene primer amplification. Assay: immunoSEQ multiplex PCR; the TCRdb copy retains only in-frame clones and omits some. V and J calls plus clone size are reproduced from that table; the DNA served to infer D and trimming. The sample contains under 500,000 clones, roughly nine tenths of which appear only once. Recruitment covered under 25 US areas and drew participants whose ages spanned about 18 to 90 years.

This sequence originates from a woman aged 18-29 years with acute COVID-19. Sequenced: PBMCs or T cells enriched from blood (not recorded which). V is TRBV15 and J is TRBJ2-1, with 8 bases that match TRBD1. CDR3: CATSRVPGGANNEQFF. CDR3 DNA sequence: TGTGCCACCAGCAGAGTCCCAGGGGGCGCGAACAATGAGCAGTTCTTC.